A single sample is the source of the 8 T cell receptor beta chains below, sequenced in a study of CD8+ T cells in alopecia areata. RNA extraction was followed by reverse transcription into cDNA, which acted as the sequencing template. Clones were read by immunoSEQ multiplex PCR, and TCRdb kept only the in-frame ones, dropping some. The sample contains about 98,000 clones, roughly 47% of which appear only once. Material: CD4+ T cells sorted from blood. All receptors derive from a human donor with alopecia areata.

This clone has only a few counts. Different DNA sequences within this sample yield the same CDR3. The CDR3: CSVDRSSYNEQFF. CDR3 DNA sequence: TGCAGCGTTGACAGGAGCTCCTACAATGAGCAGTTCTTC. The chain is built from TRBV29-1 and TRBJ2-1, with unresolved D. The V gene lost 3 bases and the J gene lost 0 bases, with 6 bases spanning the gap. CDR1 and CDR2 (germline): SQVTM, ANQGSEA. The CDR3 is made up of 13 amino acids.

In DNA form, the CDR3 reads TGCAGCATGAGGAGTTGGGCCGGAGTTGAGCAGTTCTTC. As protein: CSMRSWAGVEQFF. The J gene is TRBJ2-1, the V gene TRBV29-1; no reliable D call. Germline V gene sequence: CDR1 SQVTM, CDR2 ANQGSEA. The CDR3 spans 13 residues. Trimming took 8 bases from V and 9 from J, leaving 20 bases between them.

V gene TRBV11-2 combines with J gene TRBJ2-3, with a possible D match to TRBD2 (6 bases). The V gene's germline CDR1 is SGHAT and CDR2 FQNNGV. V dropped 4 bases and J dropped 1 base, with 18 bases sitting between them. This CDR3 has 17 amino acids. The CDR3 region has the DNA TGTGCCAGCAGCTCCCTAAAAGGAGCGGGTGGCACAGATACGCAGTATTTT. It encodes CASSSLKGAGGTDTQYF.

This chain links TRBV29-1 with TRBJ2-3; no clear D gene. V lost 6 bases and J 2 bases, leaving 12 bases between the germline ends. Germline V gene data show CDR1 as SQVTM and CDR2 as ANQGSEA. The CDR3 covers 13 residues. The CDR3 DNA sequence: TGCAGCGTCGGCCTAACTATCACAGATACGCAGTATTTT. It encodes CSVGLTITDTQYF.

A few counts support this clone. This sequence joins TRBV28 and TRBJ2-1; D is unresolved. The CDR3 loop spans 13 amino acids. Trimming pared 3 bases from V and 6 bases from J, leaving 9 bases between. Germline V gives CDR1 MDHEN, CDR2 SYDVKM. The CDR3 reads CASSLIASNEQFF. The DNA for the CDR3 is TGTGCCAGCAGTTTGATCGCTTCCAATGAGCAGTTCTTC.

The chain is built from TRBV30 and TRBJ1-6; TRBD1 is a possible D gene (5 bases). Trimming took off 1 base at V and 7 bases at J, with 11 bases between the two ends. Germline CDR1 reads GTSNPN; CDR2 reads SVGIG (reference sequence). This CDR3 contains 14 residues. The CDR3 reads CAWSAGTENSPLHF. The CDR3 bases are TGTGCCTGGAGTGCCGGGACGGAGAATTCACCCCTCCACTTT.

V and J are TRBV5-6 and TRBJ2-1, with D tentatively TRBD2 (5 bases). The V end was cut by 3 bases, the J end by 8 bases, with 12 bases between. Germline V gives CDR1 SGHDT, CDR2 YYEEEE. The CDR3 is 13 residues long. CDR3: CASSSSYSDEQFF. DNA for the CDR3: TGTGCCAGCAGCTCTTCTTATAGCGATGAGCAGTTCTTC.

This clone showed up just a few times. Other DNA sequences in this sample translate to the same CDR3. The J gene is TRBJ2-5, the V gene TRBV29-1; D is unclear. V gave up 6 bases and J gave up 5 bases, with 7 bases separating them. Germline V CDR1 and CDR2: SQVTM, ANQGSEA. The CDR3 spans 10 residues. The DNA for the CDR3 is TGCAGCGTACGTGGGGAGACCCAGTACTTC. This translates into CSVRGETQYF.